The clone carrying this TCR beta chain was detected only a few times. This entry is derived from a study of human T cells and chemical hapten exposure. Study background: Diphenylcyclopropenone was applied weekly to patients' scalps across the roughly 23-week study.

Germline CDR1 is LNHDA and CDR2 is SQIVND (reference sequence). Trimming pared 5 bases from V and 3 bases from J, leaving 9 bases between. This CDR3 spans 13 amino acids. TCRdb passed the RACE reads through MiXCR, listing each CDR3 protein once. The repertoire consists of around 99,000 distinct CDR3 sequences, with around an eighth occurring once and the leading ten covering 2% to 2.5%. Stated time point: patch test 1, 2 weeks after DPC sensitization. Treatment described: therapeutic diphenylcyclopropenone sensitization with weekly scalp DPC. Blood collection took place prior to placing each patch test. Alopecia patients, 18 to 70 years old and DPC-suitable, served as donors.

The origin of this receptor is a woman aged 40-49 years with alopecia areata. Some clones in this sample may be carry-over from other donors' samples. Specimen: whole blood, collected in connection with sensitization to the hapten diphenylcyclopropenone (DPC). V and J are TRBV19 and TRBJ2-3, with D perhaps TRBD1 or TRBD2 (5 bases each). The CDR3 coding sequence is TGTGCCAGTAGTGCCGAGGGGACAGATACGCAGTATTTT. The encoded protein is CASSAEGTDTQYF. The full variable domain, completed using reference TRBV19 and TRBJ2-3, is DGGITQSPKYLFRKEGQNVTLSCEQNLNHDAMYWYRQDPGQGLRLIYYSQIVNDFQKGDIAEGYSVSREKKESFPLTVTSAQKNPTAFYLCASSAEGTDTQYFGPGTRLTVL.